The rows below give T cell receptor beta chains drawn from one sample of a study of breast tumors, draining lymph nodes, adjacent tissues. TCRdb passed the multiplex PCR reads through MiXCR, listing each CDR3 protein once. The table lists approximately 130,000 distinct CDR3 sequences, 21% of them singletons. The sequenced material came from axillary lymph node tissue. The receptor set was obtained from a female donor with breast cancer. Some clones in this sample may be carry-over from other donors' samples. The CDR3 runs from the conserved cysteine through the conserved F or W. D genes are given only for firm matches. Rows may omit the clone size; those that give it use once, few, many or a size class.

>NA|TRBJ2-3|TRBV28|NA
TGTGCCAGCAGTTTAACCGGGAGTCGGACAGATACGCAGTATTTT
CASSLTGSRTDTQYF
>TRBD1|TRBJ2-2|TRBV27|NA
TGTGCCAGCAGTCTGGACAGGGTTTCCGGGGAGCTGTTTTTT
CASSLDRVSGELFF
>NA|TRBJ2-7|TRBV13|many
TGTGCCAGCAGCCCATGGGGAGGGCAGGGGTCCTACGAGCAGTACTTC
CASSPWGGQGSYEQYF
>NA|TRBJ2-7|TRBV14|many
TGTGCCAGCAGCCGATGGACTGCCGCCTACGAGCAGTACTTC
CASSRWTAAYEQYF
>NA|TRBJ2-7|TRBV19|many
TGTGCCAGTAGTCGGGGCAGCGTCTACGAGCAGTACTTC
CASSRGSVYEQYF
>TRBD1|TRBJ1-3|TRBV20-1|many
TGCAGTGCAGCACTCAGGGGGACTGGAAACACCATATATTTT
CSAALRGTGNTIYF
>NA|TRBJ2-2|TRBV10-2|few
TGCGCCAGCGGCGGGATCACCGGGGAGCTGTTTTTT
CASGGITGELFF
>NA|TRBJ2-6|TRBV27|NA
TGTGCCAGCAGTCGCTCTGGGGCCAACGTCCTGACTTTC
CASSRSGANVLTF
>TRBD2|TRBJ2-2|TRBV20-1|many
TGCAGTGCTAGATTCCCTAGCGGATCGAACACCGGGGAGCTGTTTTTT
CSARFPSGSNTGELFF
>NA|TRBJ1-5|TRBV5-1|many
TGCGCCAGCAGCTTGGCCGGGGATAGCAATCAGCCCCAGCATTTT
CASSLAGDSNQPQHF
>NA|TRBJ2-7|TRBV19|many
TGTGCCAGTAGTATAGATAGCGGACCCTACGAGCAGTACTTC
CASSIDSGPYEQYF
>NA|TRBJ1-2|TRBV5-1|few
TGCGCCAGCAGCTTGGAAACCTCGGATGGCTACACCTTC
CASSLETSDGYTF
>NA|TRBJ2-1|TRBV4-1|many
TGCGCCAGCAGCCAAGGCCCCCAATATCAATCCTACAATGAGCAGTTCTTC
CASSQGPQYQSYNEQFF
>NA|TRBJ1-5|TRBV24-1|many
TGTGCCACCAGTGACAGGGAGGTCGTTCAGCCCCAGCATTTT
CATSDREVVQPQHF
>TRBD1|TRBJ1-4|TRBV12-3/TRBV12-4|many
TGTGCCAGCAGTTCGACAGGGCCAGGTGAAAAACTGTTTTTT
CASSSTGPGEKLFF
>TRBD2|TRBJ2-2|TRBV30|many
TGTGCCTGGACCCGGGGACTAGCGGGAGTTGCCGGGGAGCTGTTTTTT
CAWTRGLAGVAGELFF
>NA|TRBJ1-2|TRBV28|many
TGTGCCAGCAGTTTTCTGGGCAGGAACGGGGGCTACACCTTC
CASSFLGRNGGYTF
>NA|TRBJ2-1|TRBV14|many
TGTGCCAGCAGCCAGGTGGGGACTCTCTTTGAGCAGTTCTTC
CASSQVGTLFEQFF
>NA|TRBJ1-5|TRBV19|many
TGTGCCAGTAGTAGGACGAAGACGGGGATCAATCAGCCCCAGCATTTT
CASSRTKTGINQPQHF
>TRBD1|TRBJ1-3|TRBV3-1|NA
TGTGCCAGCAGCCCAGGGGGCCGGGGCATATATTTT
CASSPGGRGIYF
>NA|TRBJ2-7|TRBV5-1|NA
TGCGCCAGCAGCTTGGCTGGCGCCTCCTACAAGCAGTACTTC
CASSLAGASYKQYF
>TRBD2|TRBJ2-1|TRBV10-1|many
TGCGCCAGCAGTGAGGAAAGCGGGAGGGCCTACAATGAGCAGTTCTTC
CASSEESGRAYNEQFF
>NA|TRBJ1-5|TRBV6-1|many
TGTGCCAGCAGTGAATGGGTACGTGCGTTTCAGCCCCAGCATTTT
CASSEWVRAFQPQHF
>NA|TRBJ2-1|TRBV11-1|many
TGTGCCAGCAGCTTAAAGGAGTCCTGGGATGAGCAGTTCTTC
CASSLKESWDEQFF
>TRBD2|TRBJ2-1|TRBV24-1|many
TGTGCCACCAGTGAGGATCCGGCTAGCGGTAATGTAGTGGTTGAGCAGTTCTTC
CATSEDPASGNVVVEQFF
>NA|TRBJ2-2|TRBV24-1|many
TGTGCCACCAGTGATTCGACAGTGGCCGGGGAGCTGTTTTTT
CATSDSTVAGELFF
>NA|TRBJ2-7|TRBV12-3/TRBV12-4|many
TGTGCCTCGGCAGGGAGCTCCTACGAGCAGTACTTC
CASAGSSYEQYF
>TRBD1|TRBJ2-3|TRBV19|NA
TGTGCCAGTAACTCTGACAGGGCCACAGATACGCAGTATTTT
CASNSDRATDTQYF
>NA|TRBJ1-4|TRBV7-9|few
TGTGCCAGCAGCTTAGAGGGCGGTCGATCGGTGGAAAAACTGTTTTTT
CASSLEGGRSVEKLFF
>NA|TRBJ1-3|TRBV2|many
TGTGCCAGCAAAGACGGCCACTCTGGAAACACCATATATTTT
CASKDGHSGNTIYF
>NA|TRBJ1-4|TRBV12-3/TRBV12-4|many
TGTGCCAGCAGTTTAGTGGCGGGATTGGGAGCAAGTAATTGGGAAAAACTGTTTTTT
CASSLVAGLGASNWEKLFF
>TRBD2|TRBJ2-4|TRBV10-1|few
TGCGCCAGCAGGTTAGCGGGAGGGCCAACAGAGAGAGCCAAAAACATTCAGTACTTC
CASRLAGGPTERAKNIQYF
>TRBD1|TRBJ2-5|TRBV12-3/TRBV12-4|many
TGTGCCAGCAGCCAGGGACAGCCAGGGGAGACCCAGTACTTC
CASSQGQPGETQYF
>NA|TRBJ2-7|TRBV7-9|many
TGTGCCAGCAGCCCCCAGGGGGGAGGCTACGAGCAGTACTTC
CASSPQGGGYEQYF
>NA|TRBJ2-7|TRBV20-1|many
TGCAGTGCTAGAGATTCGAGGACTTCTTCCGAGCAGTACTTC
CSARDSRTSSEQYF
>NA|TRBJ2-1|TRBV7-3|many
TGTGCCAGCAGCCCCCAACTAACAACCTACAATGAGCAGTTCTTC
CASSPQLTTYNEQFF
>TRBD2|TRBJ2-2|TRBV19|many
TGTGCCAGTAGTAGTCTAGCGGGAGAGTCAACCGGGGAGCTGTTTTTT
CASSSLAGESTGELFF
>NA|TRBJ2-3|TRBV6-6|many
TGTGCCAGCACCATCCCAGGAAGCACAGATACGCAGTATTTT
CASTIPGSTDTQYF
>NA|TRBJ2-5|TRBV20-1|many
TGCAGTGCTAGTTTCGGGAGTGGAGAGACCCAGTACTTC
CSASFGSGETQYF
>NA|TRBJ1-3|TRBV6-2/TRBV6-3|many
TGTGCCAGCGACGAAGGGACCTCTGGAAACACCATATATTTT
CASDEGTSGNTIYF
>NA|TRBJ2-3|TRBV6-5|many
TGTGCCAGCAGTTACGGCCCCAACGGGGCGCAGTATTTT
CASSYGPNGAQYF
>NA|TRBJ1-3|TRBV9|many
TGTGCCAGCAGCGTAGGACGGAACTCTGGAAACACCATATATTTT
CASSVGRNSGNTIYF
>NA|TRBJ1-2|TRBV19|many
TGTGCCAGTAGTAGACAGAACTATGGCTACACCTTC
CASSRQNYGYTF
>TRBD2|TRBJ2-1|TRBV5-6|many
TGTGCCAGCAGCTTGGCGGTAGCGGGAGTGCTGTTCTTC
CASSLAVAGVLFF
>NA|TRBJ1-1|TRBV2|NA
TGTGCCAGCAGTGATCAGGGGAACACTGAAGCTTTCTTT
CASSDQGNTEAFF
>NA|TRBJ1-6|TRBV7-2|many
TGTGCCAGCAGCTTAGTCAGAAAGAATTCACCCCTCCACTTT
CASSLVRKNSPLHF
>TRBD2|TRBJ2-7|TRBV2|many
TGTGCCAGCAGTCGTAGCGGGAGCCTATACGAGCAGTACTTC
CASSRSGSLYEQYF
>NA|TRBJ2-7|TRBV11-2|few
TGTGCCAGCAGCCCCGTCGGGGGGCCCGCCTACGAGCAGTACTTC
CASSPVGGPAYEQYF
>NA|TRBJ2-3|TRBV6-2/TRBV6-3|many
TGTGCCAGCAGTTACTCACCAAATACGCAGTATTTT
CASSYSPNTQYF
>NA|TRBJ2-3|TRBV3-1|few
TGTGCCAGCAGCCGATTTGGGGGAGATACGCAGTATTTT
CASSRFGGDTQYF
>TRBD1|TRBJ2-5|TRBV20-1|many
TGCAGTGCCCCGGGACAGAGCCAAGAGACCCAGTACTTC
CSAPGQSQETQYF
>TRBD2|TRBJ2-1|TRBV12-3/TRBV12-4|many
TGTGCCAGCAGTTCCCCGGGGACTAGCGGGAGTGGAGTTGAGTTCTTC
CASSSPGTSGSGVEFF
>NA|TRBJ1-6|TRBV5-1|NA
TGCGCCAGCAGCTTGGATGGGGGCGCGGGTTCACCCCTCCACTTT
CASSLDGGAGSPLHF